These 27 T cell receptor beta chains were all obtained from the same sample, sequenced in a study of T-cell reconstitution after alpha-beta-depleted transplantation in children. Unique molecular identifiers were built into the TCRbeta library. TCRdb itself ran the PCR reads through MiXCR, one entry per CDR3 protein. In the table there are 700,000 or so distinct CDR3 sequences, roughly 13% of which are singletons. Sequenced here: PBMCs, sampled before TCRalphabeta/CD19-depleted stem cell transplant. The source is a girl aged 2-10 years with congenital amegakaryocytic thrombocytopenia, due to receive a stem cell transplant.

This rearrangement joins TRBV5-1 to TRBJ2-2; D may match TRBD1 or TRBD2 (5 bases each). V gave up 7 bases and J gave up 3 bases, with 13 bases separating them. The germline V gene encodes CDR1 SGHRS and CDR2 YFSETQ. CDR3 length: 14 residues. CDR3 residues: CASDRGEHTGELFF. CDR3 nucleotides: TGCGCCAGCGACCGAGGGGAGCACACCGGGGAGCTGTTTTTT.

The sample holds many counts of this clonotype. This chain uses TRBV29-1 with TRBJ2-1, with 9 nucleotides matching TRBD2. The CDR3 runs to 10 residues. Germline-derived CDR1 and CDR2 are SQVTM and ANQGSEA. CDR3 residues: CSSGRNEQFF. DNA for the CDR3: TGCAGTAGCGGGAGAAATGAGCAGTTCTTC.

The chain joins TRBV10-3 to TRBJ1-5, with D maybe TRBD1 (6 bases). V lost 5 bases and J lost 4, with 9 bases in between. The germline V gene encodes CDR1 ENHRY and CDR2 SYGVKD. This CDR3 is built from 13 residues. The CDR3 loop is CAISTGQNQPQHF. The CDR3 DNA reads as TGTGCCATCAGTACTGGACAGAATCAGCCCCAGCATTTT.

The CDR3 nucleotides are TGCAGCGTTGGGGCGCCTAGCGGATTTGAAGAGACCCAGTACTTC. It yields the protein CSVGAPSGFEETQYF. This sequence joins TRBV29-1 and TRBJ2-5, with TRBD2 matching 7 bases. V lost 4 bases, J lost 3 bases, and 11 bases stayed unmatched. The CDR3 has 15 residues. CDR1 is SQVTM, CDR2 ANQGSEA, per germline.

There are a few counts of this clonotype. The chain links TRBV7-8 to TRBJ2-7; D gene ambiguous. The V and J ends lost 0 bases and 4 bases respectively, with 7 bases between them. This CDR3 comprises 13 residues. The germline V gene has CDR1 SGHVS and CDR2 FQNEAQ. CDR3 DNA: TGTGCCAGCAGCTTAGCGTTTGAATACGAGCAGTACTTC. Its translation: CASSLAFEYEQYF.

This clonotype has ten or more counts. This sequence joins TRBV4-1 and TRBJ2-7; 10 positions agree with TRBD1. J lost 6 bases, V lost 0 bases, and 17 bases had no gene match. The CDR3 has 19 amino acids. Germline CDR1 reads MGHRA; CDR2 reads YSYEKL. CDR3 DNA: TGCGCCAGCAGCCAAGATGCTTTTTGGGGACAGGGGATACCCAGCGAGCAGTACTTC. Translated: CASSQDAFWGQGIPSEQYF.

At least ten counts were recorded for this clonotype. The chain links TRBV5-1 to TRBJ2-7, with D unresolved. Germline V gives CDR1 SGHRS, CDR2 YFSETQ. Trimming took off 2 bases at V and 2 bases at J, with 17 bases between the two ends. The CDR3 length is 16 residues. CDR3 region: CASSLNPAPSTYEQYF. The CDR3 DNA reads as TGCGCCAGCAGCTTAAATCCTGCCCCCAGCACCTACGAGCAGTACTTC.

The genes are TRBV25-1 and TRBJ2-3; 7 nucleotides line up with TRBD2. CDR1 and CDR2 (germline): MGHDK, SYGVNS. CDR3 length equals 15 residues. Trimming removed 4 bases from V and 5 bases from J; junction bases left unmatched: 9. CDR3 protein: CASSGEGLPGDTQYF. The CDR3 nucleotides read TGTGCCAGCAGTGGGGAGGGACTTCCTGGAGATACGCAGTATTTT.

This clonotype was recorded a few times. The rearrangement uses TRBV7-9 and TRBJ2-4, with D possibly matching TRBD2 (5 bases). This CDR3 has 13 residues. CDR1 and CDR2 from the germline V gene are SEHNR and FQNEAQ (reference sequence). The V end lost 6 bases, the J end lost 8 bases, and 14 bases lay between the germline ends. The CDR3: CASSRSGFHIQYF. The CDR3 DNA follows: TGTGCCAGCAGTCGAAGCGGATTTCACATTCAGTACTTC.

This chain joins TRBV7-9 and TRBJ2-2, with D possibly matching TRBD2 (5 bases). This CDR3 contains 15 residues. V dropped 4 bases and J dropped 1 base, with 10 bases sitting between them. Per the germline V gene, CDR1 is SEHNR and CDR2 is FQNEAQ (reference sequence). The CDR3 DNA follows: TGTGCCAGCAGCTCTGCCGGGAAGAACACCGGGGAGCTGTTTTTT. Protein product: CASSSAGKNTGELFF.

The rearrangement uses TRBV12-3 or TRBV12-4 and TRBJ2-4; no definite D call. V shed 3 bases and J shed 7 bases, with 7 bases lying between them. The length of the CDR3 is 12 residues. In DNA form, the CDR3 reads TGTGCCAGCAGTTTCGAGGAGAACATTCAGTACTTC. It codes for CASSFEENIQYF.

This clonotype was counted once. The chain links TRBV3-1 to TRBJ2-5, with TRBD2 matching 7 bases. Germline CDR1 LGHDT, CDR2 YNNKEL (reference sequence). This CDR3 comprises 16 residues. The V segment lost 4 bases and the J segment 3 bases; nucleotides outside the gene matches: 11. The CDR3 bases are TGTGCCAGCAGCCCACGACTTTGGGGAGGGAAAGAGACCCAGTACTTC. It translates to CASSPRLWGGKETQYF.

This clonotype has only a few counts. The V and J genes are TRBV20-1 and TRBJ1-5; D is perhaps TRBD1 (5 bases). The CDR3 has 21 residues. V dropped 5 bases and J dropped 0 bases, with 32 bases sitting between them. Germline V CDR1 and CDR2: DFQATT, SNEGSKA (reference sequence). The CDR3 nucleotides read TGCAGTGCTCTCCACCGGGGGGGGAACGCCGATGGTGGGTATAGCAATCAGCCCCAGCATTTT. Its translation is CSALHRGGNADGGYSNQPQHF.

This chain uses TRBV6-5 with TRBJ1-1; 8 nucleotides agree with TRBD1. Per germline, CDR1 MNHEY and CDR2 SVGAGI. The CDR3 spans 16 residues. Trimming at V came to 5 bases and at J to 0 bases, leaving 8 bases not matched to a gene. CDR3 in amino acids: CASSNDRGGMNTEAFF. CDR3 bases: TGTGCCAGCAGTAACGACAGGGGTGGAATGAACACTGAAGCTTTCTTT.

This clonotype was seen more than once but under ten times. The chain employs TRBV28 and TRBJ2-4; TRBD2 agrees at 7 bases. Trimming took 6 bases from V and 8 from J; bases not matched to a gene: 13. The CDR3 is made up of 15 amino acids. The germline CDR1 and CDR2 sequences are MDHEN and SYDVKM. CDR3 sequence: CASSAPTTSSDIQYF. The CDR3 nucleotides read TGTGCCAGCAGCGCTCCCACGACTAGCTCGGACATTCAGTACTTC.

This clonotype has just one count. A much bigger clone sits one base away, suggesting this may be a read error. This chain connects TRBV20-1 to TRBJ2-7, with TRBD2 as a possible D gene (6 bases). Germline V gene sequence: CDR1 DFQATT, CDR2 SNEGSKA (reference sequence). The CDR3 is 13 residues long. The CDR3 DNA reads TGCAGTGCACAGACTCCGGGACTTAACGAGCAGTCCTTC. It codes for CSAQTPGLNEQSF.

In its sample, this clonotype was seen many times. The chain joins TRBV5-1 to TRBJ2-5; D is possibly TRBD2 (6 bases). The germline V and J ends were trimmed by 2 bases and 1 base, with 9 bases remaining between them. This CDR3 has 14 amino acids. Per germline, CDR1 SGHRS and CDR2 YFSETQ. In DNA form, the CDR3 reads TGCGCCAGCAGCTTCGGTAGCGGCCAAGAGACCCAGTACTTC. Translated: CASSFGSGQETQYF.

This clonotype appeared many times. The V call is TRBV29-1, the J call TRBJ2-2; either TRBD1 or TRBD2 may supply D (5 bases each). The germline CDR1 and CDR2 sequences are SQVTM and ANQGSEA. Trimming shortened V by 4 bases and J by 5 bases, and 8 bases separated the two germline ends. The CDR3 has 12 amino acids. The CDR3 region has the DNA TGCAGCGTTGGGGGGAGAACCGGGGAGCTGTTTTTT. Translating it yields CSVGGRTGELFF.

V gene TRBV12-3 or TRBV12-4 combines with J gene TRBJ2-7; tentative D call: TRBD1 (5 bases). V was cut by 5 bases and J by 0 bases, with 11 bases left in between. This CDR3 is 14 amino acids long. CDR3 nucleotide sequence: TGTGCCAGCAGTCAAAGCCAGGGCTCCTACGAGCAGTACTTC. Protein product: CASSQSQGSYEQYF.

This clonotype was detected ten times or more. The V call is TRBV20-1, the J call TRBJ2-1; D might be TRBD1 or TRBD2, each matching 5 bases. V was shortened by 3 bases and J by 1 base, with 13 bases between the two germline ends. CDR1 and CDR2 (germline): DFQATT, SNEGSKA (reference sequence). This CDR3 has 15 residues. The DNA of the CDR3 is TGCAGTGCTAGCGGGAAGCAGGGATCCTACAATGAGCAGTTCTTC. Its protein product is CSASGKQGSYNEQFF.

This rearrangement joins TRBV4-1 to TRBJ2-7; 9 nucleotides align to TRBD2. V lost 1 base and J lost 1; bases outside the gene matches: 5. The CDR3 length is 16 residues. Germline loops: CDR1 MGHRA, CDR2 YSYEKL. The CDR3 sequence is CASSQGGGRGSYEQYF. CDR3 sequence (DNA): TGCGCCAGCAGCCAAGGAGGCGGGAGGGGGTCCTACGAGCAGTACTTC.

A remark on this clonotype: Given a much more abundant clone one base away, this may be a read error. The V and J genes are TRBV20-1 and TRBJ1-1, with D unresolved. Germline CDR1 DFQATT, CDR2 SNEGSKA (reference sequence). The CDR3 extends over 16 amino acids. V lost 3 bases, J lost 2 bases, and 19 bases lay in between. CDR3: CSARIGIGHLNTEAFF. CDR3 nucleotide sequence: TGCAGTGCTAGGATTGGGATAGGGCACTTAAACACTGAAGCTTTCTTT.

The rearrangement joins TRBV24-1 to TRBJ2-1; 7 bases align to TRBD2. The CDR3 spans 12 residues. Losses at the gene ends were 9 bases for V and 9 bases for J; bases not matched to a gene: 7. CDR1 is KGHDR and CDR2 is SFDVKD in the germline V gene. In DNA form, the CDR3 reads TGTGCCACCTCAAGCCGGGGGGTTGAGCAGTTCTTC. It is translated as CATSSRGVEQFF.

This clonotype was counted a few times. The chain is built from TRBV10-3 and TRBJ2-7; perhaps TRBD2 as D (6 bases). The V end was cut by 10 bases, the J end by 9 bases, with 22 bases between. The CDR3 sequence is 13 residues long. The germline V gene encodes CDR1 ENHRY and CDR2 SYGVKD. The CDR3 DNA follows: TGTGCCAGTATAGCGGAGCCGTTTGGTGGGCAGTACTTC. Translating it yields CASIAEPFGGQYF.

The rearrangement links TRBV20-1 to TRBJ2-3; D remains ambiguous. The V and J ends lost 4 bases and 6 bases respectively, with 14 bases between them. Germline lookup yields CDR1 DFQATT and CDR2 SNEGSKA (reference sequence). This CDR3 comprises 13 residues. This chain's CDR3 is CSAMTSLSDTQYF. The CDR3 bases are TGCAGTGCTATGACCAGCCTGTCGGATACGCAGTATTTT.

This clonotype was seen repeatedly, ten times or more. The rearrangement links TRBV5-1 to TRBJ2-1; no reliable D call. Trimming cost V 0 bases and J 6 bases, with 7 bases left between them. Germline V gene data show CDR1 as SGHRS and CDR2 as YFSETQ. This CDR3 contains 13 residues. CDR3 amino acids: CASSLEQVNEQFF. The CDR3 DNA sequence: TGCGCCAGCAGCTTGGAGCAAGTCAATGAGCAGTTCTTC.

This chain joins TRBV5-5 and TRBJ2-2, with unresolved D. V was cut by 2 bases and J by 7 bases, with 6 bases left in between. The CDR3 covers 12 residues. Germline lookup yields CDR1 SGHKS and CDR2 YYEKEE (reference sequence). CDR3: CASSFTGGELFF. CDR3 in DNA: TGTGCCAGCAGCTTCACCGGCGGGGAGCTGTTTTTT. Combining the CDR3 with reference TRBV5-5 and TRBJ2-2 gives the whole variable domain DAGVTQSPTHLIKTRGQQVTLRCSPISGHKSVSWYQQVLGQGPQFIFQYYEKEERGRGNFPDRFSARQFPNYSSELNVNALLLGDSALYLCASSFTGGELFFGEGSRLTVL.